These 14 T cell receptor beta chains came from one sample sequenced in a study of blood T cell repertoires in COVID-19. Data came from immunoSEQ multiplex PCR; TCRdb stores just in-frame clones and leaves some out. Of roughly 150,000 clones listed, 70% to 90% are singletons. The sequencing sample was made of peripheral blood. These receptors were taken from a woman aged 80 or older with COVID-19, enrolled during active disease.

Written as DNA, the CDR3 is TGTGCCAGCAGCTTAGTAGCCGCAGGTGCCTTCCAGGGACTCCATTCACCCCTCCACTTT. Residues: CASSLVAAGAFQGLHSPLHF. V gene TRBV7-8 combines with J gene TRBJ1-6; D perhaps matches TRBD1 (5 bases). The CDR3 spans 20 residues. Trimming pared 1 base from V and 8 bases from J, leaving 27 bases between. Germline V gene lookup returns CDR1 SGHVS and CDR2 FQNEAQ. The full variable domain, in which reference TRBV7-8 and TRBJ1-6 provide the parts outside the CDR3, is GAGVSQSPRYKVAKRGQDVALRCDPISGHVSLFWYQQALGQGPEFLTYFQNEAQLDKSGLPSDRFFAERPEGSVSTLKIQRTQQEDSAVYLCASSLVAAGAFQGLHSPLHFGNGTRLTVT.

V usage is TRBV11-2 and J usage is TRBJ2-5, with 9 positions matching TRBD1. With V trimmed by 5 bases and J by 7 bases, 8 bases remained unmatched. The CDR3 covers 14 residues. Germline assignment: CDR1 SGHAT and CDR2 FQNNGV. The CDR3 protein is CASSQDRGWVTQYF. The CDR3 DNA reads as TGTGCCAGCAGCCAGGACAGGGGCTGGGTGACCCAGTACTTC.

The chain joins TRBV19 to TRBJ1-2, with 8 bases aligning to TRBD1. Germline CDR1 and CDR2: LNHDA and SQIVND (reference sequence). The CDR3 sequence is 13 residues long. V trimming: 4 bases; J trimming: 4 bases; junction bases outside the gene matches: 2. DNA of the CDR3: TGTGCCAGTAGTAGACAGGGGACCTATGGCTACACCTTC. It encodes CASSRQGTYGYTF.

V usage is TRBV5-3 and J usage is TRBJ1-2, with D perhaps matching TRBD1 (5 bases). TRBV5-3 carries the ORF label, with uncertain function. This CDR3 contains 13 residues. Trimming cost V 0 bases and J 7 bases, with 10 bases left between them. The CDR3, as DNA: TGTGCCAGAAGCTTGGAGGTCAGGGCTGGCTACACCTTC. It codes for CARSLEVRAGYTF.

The chain is built from TRBV6-5 and TRBJ2-5, with D possibly matching TRBD2 (6 bases). CDR3 length: 13 residues. Germline loops: CDR1 MNHEY, CDR2 SVGAGI. V lost 8 bases, J lost 5 bases, and 15 bases lay in between. CDR3 loop: CASVRDLGETQYF. CDR3 nucleotides: TGTGCCAGCGTCCGGGACTTAGGGGAGACCCAGTACTTC.

The genes are TRBV9 and TRBJ2-5, with 11 bases identical to TRBD2. The CDR3 loop spans 16 amino acids. CDR1 is SGDLS, CDR2 YYNGEE, per germline. Trimming at V came to 4 bases and at J to 3 bases, leaving 8 bases not matched to a gene. The CDR3 loop reads CASSQRLAGSKETQYF. The CDR3 DNA reads as TGTGCCAGCAGCCAACGACTAGCGGGAAGTAAAGAGACCCAGTACTTC.

This clone was detected only a few times. The J gene is TRBJ2-2, the V gene TRBV2; D is possibly TRBD1 (6 bases). V was trimmed by 8 bases and J by 7 bases, leaving 11 bases between them. Germline V CDR1 and CDR2: SNHLY, FYNNEI. CDR3 length: 12 amino acids. CDR3 DNA sequence: TGTGCCAGCTCCAGACAGGACGGGGAGCTGTTTTTT. Translated: CASSRQDGELFF.

This sequence joins TRBV21-1 and TRBJ1-5. TRBV21-1 is labeled a pseudogene. The CDR3 has 13 residues. This CDR3 reads CASSKRCRQPQHF. The CDR3 DNA is TGTGCCAGCAGCAAACGGTGTCGGCAGCCCCAGCATTTT.

The sample holds one count of this clone. The V call is TRBV5-8, the J call TRBJ2-1; TRBD2 matches at 8 bases. V was clipped by 3 bases and J by 1 base; unmatched bases: 3. This CDR3 region has 15 residues. Germline values: CDR1 SGHTS, CDR2 YDEGEE. CDR3 bases: TGTGCCAGCAGCTGGGCGGGGGGATCCTACAATGAGCAGTTCTTC. It encodes CASSWAGGSYNEQFF.

This clone was detected a few times. This rearrangement joins TRBV2 to TRBJ2-2, with 8 bases that match TRBD2. With 4 bases clipped from V and 5 bases from J, the junction kept 6 bases outside the gene matches. The CDR3 is 15 residues long. The germline V gene has CDR1 SNHLY and CDR2 FYNNEI. The CDR3 here is CASSVQRGLTGELFF. DNA of the CDR3: TGTGCCAGCAGTGTCCAGCGGGGGTTGACCGGGGAGCTGTTTTTT.

V is TRBV4-3 and J is TRBJ1-6; D is unresolved. The CDR3 runs 15 residues. V lost 0 bases and J 3 bases, leaving 6 bases between the germline ends. Germline CDR1 and CDR2: LGHNA and YSLEER. The CDR3 bases are TGCGCCAGCAGCCAAGAGGCAAGCTATAATTCACCCCTCCACTTT. This gives the protein CASSQEASYNSPLHF.

The V call is TRBV19, the J call TRBJ2-3; no clear D. Germline CDR1 is LNHDA and CDR2 is SQIVND (reference sequence). This CDR3 has 12 amino acids. V lost 9 bases, J lost 3 bases, and 10 bases lay in between. The DNA for the CDR3 is TGTGCCAGCCGTTCCGCGACAGATACGCAGTATTTT. It codes for CASRSATDTQYF.

This chain links TRBV30 with TRBJ1-2; no definite D call. The V gene lost 4 bases and the J gene lost 1 base, with 10 bases spanning the gap. The germline gives CDR1 GTSNPN, CDR2 SVGIG (reference sequence). The CDR3 has 13 amino acids. CDR3 in amino acids: CAWNPGNNYGYTF. In DNA form, the CDR3 reads TGTGCCTGGAATCCCGGGAATAACTATGGCTACACCTTC.

The chain links TRBV6-5 to TRBJ1-3, with unresolved D. Germline assignment: CDR1 MNHEY and CDR2 SVGAGI. The CDR3 length is 15 residues. V was pared by 2 bases and J by 2 bases, with 10 bases between. The CDR3 DNA reads TGTGCCAGCAGTTACAATTCGGGAGCTGGAAACACCATATATTTT. It specifies CASSYNSGAGNTIYF.